This T cell receptor (beta chain) was sequenced for a study of type 1 regulatory T cells. Looking at the study overall: An in vitro protocol generated T-allo10, a Tr1-enriched, alloantigen-specific CD4 T cell product. Regarding the study as a whole: Tr1 cells had a more restricted TCR repertoire than non-Tr1 cells.

Turning to this clonotype: Its antigen is undetermined.

Using its own MiXCR run on the reads, TCRdb lists one record per CDR3 protein. Among 60,000 to 75,000 distinct CDR3 sequences, roughly 20% were seen once, and the ten largest hold 8% to 9%. The germline V gene has CDR1 DFQATT and CDR2 SNEGSKA (reference sequence). This CDR3 spans 13 amino acids. The ends were cut back, 3 bases at V and 1 base at J, with 7 bases in the middle. The rearrangement links TRBV20-1 to TRBJ2-1; D gene uncertain. The TCR comes from a human donor in good health. What was sequenced was cultured type 1 regulatory T (Tr1) cells, either the whole culture or a sorted fraction (not recorded which). The CDR3 region is CSASGLSYNEQFF. CDR3 nucleotides: TGCAGTGCTAGTGGGCTGTCCTACAATGAGCAGTTCTTC.